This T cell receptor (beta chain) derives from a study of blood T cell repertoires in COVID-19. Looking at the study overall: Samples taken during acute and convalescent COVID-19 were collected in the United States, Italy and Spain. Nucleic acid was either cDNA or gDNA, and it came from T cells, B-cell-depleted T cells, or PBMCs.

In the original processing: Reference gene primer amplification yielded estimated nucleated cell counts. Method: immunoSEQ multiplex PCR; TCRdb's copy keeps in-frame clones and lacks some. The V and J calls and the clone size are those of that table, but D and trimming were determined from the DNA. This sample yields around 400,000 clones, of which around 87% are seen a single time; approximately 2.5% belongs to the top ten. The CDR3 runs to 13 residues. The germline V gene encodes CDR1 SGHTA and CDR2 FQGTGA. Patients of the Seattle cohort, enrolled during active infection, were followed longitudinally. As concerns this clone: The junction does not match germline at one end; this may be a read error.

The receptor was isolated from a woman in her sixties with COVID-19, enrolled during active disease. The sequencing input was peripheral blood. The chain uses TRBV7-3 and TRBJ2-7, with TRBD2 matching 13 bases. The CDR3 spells CASSLTSGGAEYF. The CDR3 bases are TGTGCCAGCAGCCTAACTAGCGGGGGGGCGGAGTACTTC.